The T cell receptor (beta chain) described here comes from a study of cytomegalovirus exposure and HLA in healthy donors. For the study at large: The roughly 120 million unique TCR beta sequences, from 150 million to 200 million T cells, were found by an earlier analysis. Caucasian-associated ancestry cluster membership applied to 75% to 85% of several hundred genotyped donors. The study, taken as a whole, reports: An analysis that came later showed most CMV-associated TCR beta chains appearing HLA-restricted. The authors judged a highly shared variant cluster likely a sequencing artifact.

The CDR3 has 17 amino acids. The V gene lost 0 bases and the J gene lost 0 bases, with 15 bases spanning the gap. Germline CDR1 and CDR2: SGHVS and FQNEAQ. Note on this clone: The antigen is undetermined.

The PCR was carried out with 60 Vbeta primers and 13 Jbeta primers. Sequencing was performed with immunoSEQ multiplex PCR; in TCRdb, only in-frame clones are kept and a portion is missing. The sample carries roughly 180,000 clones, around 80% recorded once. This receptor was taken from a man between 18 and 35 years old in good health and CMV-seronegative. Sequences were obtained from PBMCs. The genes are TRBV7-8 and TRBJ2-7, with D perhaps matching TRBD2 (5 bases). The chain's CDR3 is CASSLASRGWSSYEQYF. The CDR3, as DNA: TGTGCCAGCAGCTTAGCTTCCCGCGGGTGGAGCTCCTACGAGCAGTACTTC.